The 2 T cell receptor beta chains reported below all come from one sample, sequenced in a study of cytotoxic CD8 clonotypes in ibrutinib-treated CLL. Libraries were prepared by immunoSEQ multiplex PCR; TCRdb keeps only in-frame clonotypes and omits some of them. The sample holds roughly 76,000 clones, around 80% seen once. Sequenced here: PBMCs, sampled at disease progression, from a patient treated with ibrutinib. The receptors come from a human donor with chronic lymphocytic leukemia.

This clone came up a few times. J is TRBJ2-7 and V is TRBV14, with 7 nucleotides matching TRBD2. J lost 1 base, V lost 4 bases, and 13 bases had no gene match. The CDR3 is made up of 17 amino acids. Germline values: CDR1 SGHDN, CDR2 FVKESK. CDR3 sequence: CASSRFNLLAASYEQYF. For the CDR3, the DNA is TGTGCCAGCAGCCGCTTTAATCTGCTAGCGGCTTCCTACGAGCAGTACTTC.

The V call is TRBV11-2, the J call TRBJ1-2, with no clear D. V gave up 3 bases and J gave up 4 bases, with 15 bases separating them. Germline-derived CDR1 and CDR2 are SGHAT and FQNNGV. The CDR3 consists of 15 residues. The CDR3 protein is CASSFLKVLRYGYTF. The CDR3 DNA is TGTGCCAGCAGCTTTCTTAAGGTCCTACGCTATGGCTACACCTTC.